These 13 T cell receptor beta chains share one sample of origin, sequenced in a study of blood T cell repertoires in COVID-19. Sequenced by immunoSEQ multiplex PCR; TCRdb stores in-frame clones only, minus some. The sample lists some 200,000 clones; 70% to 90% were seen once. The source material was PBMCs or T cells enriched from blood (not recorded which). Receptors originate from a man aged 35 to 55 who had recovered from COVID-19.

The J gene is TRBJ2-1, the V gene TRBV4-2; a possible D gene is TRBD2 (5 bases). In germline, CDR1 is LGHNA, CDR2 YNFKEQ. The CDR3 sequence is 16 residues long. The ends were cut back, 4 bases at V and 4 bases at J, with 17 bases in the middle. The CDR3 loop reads CASSPMTDSLYNEQFF. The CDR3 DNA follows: TGTGCCAGCAGCCCCATGACGGACTCACTTTACAATGAGCAGTTCTTC.

The CDR3 is CASSLATGGNYGYTF. CDR3 coding DNA: TGTGCCAGCAGCTTAGCGACAGGGGGTAACTATGGCTACACCTTC. V gene TRBV7-9 combines with J gene TRBJ1-2, with TRBD1 matching over 9 bases. The CDR3 contains 15 residues. In germline, CDR1 is SEHNR, CDR2 FQNEAQ (reference sequence). The V segment lost 0 bases and the J segment 1 base; nucleotides outside the gene matches: 0. The whole variable domain, remainder taken from reference TRBV7-9 and TRBJ1-2, is DTGVSQNPRHKITKRGQNVTFRCDPISEHNRLYWYRQTLGQGPEFLTYFQNEAQLEKSRLLSDRFSAERPKGSFSTLEIQRTEQGDSAMYLCASSLATGGNYGYTFGSGTRLTVV.

The CDR3 DNA is TGTGCCAGCAGCTTCCCACTAGCGGAAGAGACCCAGTACTTC. Protein: CASSFPLAEETQYF. The J gene is TRBJ2-5, the V gene TRBV5-4; 8 bases map to TRBD2. V was clipped by 2 bases and J by 3 bases; unmatched bases: 3. The CDR3 sequence is 14 residues long. The germline CDR1 and CDR2 sequences are SGHNT and YYREEE (reference sequence).

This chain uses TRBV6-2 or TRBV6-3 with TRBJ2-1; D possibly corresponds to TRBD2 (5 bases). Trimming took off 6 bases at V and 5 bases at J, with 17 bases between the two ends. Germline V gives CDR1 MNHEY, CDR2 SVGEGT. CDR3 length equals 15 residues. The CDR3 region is CASSPLRTSHNEQFF. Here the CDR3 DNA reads TGTGCCAGCAGCCCCCTAAGGACTTCACACAATGAGCAGTTCTTC.

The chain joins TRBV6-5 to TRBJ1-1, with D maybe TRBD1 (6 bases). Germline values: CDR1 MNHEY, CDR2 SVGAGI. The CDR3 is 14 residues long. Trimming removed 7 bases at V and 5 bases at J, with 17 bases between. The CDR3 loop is CASKVAGGRTEAFF. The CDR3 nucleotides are TGTGCCAGCAAAGTTGCGGGGGGGCGGACTGAAGCTTTCTTT.

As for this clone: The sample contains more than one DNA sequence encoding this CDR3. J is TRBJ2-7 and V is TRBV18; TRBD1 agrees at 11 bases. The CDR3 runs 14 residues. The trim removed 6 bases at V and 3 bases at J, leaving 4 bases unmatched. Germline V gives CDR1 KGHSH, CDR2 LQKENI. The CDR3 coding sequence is TGTGCCAGCTCCCCCGGGACAGGGGGCTACGAGCAGTACTTC. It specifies CASSPGTGGYEQYF. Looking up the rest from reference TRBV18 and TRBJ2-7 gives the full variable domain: NAGVMQNPRHLVRRRGQEARLRCSPMKGHSHVYWYRQLPEEGLKFMVYLQKENIIDESGMPKERFSAEFPKEGPSILRIQQVVRGDSAAYFCASSPGTGGYEQYFGPGTRLTVT.

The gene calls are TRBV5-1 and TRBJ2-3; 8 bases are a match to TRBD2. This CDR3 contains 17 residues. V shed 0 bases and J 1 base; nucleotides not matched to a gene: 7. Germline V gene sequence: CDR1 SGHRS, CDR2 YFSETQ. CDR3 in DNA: TGCGCCAGCAGCTTGGCCTCGGGAGGGCGAGGCACAGATACGCAGTATTTT. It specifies CASSLASGGRGTDTQYF.

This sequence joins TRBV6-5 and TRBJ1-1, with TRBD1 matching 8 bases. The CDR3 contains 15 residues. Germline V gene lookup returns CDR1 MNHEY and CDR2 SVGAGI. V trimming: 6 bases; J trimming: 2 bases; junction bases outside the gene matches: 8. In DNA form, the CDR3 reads TGTGCCAGCAGAGATTACAGGGGGGGAAACACTGAAGCTTTCTTT. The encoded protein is CASRDYRGGNTEAFF.

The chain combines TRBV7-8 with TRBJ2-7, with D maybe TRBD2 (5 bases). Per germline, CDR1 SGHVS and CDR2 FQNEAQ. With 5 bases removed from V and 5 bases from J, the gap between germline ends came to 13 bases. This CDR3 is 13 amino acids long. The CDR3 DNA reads TGTGCCAGCAGCCCCCGTAGCGTAAACGAGCAGTACTTC. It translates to CASSPRSVNEQYF. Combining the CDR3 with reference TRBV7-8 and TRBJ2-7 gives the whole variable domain GAGVSQSPRYKVAKRGQDVALRCDPISGHVSLFWYQQALGQGPEFLTYFQNEAQLDKSGLPSDRFFAERPEGSVSTLKIQRTQQEDSAVYLCASSPRSVNEQYFGPGTRLTVT.

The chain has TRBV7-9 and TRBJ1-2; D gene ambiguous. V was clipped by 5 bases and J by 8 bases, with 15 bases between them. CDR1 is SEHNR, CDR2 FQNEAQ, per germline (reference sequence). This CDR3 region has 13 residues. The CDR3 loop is CASSPSEIPGYTF. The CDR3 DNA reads TGTGCCAGCAGCCCGAGTGAGATCCCGGGCTACACCTTC.

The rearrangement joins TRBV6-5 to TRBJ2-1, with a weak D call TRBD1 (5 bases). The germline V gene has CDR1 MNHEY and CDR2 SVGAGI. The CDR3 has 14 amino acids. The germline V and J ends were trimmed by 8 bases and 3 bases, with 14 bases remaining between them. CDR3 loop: CASRPPGIYNEQFF. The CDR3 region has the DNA TGTGCCAGCCGTCCGCCAGGGATCTACAATGAGCAGTTCTTC.

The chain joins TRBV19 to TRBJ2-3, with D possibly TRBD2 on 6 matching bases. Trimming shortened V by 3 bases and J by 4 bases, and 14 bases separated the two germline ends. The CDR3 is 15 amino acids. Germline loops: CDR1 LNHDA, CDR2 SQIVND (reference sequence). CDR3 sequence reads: CASSIGTLSSDTQYF. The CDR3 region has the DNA TGTGCCAGTAGTATCGGGACTTTATCATCAGATACGCAGTATTTT. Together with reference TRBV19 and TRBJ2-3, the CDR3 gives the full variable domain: DGGITQSPKYLFRKEGQNVTLSCEQNLNHDAMYWYRQDPGQGLRLIYYSQIVNDFQKGDIAEGYSVSREKKESFPLTVTSAQKNPTAFYLCASSIGTLSSDTQYFGPGTRLTVL.

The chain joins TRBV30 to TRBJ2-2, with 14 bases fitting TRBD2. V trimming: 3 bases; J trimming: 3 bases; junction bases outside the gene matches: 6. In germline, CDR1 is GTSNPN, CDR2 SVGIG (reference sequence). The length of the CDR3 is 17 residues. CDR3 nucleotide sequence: TGTGCCTGGAGAGGGGGACTAGCGGGAGTGGACACCGGGGAGCTGTTTTTT. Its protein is CAWRGGLAGVDTGELFF.